The 9 T cell receptor beta chains below come from one sample, sequenced in a study of beta chain features in type 1 diabetes. Expressed TCRB transcripts got sequenced, as all isolated RNA was reverse transcribed. Sequenced by immunoSEQ multiplex PCR; TCRdb stores in-frame clones only, minus some. This sample has roughly 400,000 clones, with about 14% found just once. Sample: naive CD4+ T cells from blood. The source is a man aged 30-40 years in good health.

In this sample, this clone turned up a few times. V usage is TRBV4-1 and J usage is TRBJ2-7; TRBD1 agrees at 10 bases. Unmatched junction bases numbered 16, after V lost 4 bases and J lost 4 bases. Germline CDR1 and CDR2: MGHRA and YSYEKL. This CDR3 has 18 amino acids. The CDR3 sequence: CASSRDRGLSDFEYEQYF. The CDR3 DNA sequence: TGCGCCAGCAGCCGGGACAGGGGACTATCCGATTTCGAGTACGAGCAGTACTTC.

V is TRBV25-1 and J is TRBJ2-1; TRBD2 matches at 11 bases. After removal of 0 bases from V and 4 bases from J, the junction contained 2 bases not matched to a gene. This CDR3 region has 16 residues. Germline V lookup: CDR1 MGHDK, CDR2 SYGVNS. CDR3: CASSEYLAGGYNEQFF. CDR3 nucleotides: TGTGCCAGCAGTGAATACTTAGCGGGAGGGTACAATGAGCAGTTCTTC.

The genes are TRBV7-2 and TRBJ2-1, with D possibly being TRBD2 (5 bases). The CDR3 contains 17 residues. Germline lookup yields CDR1 SGHTA and CDR2 FQGNSA. Trimming stripped 5 bases from V and 5 bases from J, with 22 bases between. The CDR3 here is CASSPGLKSSINNEQFF. CDR3 DNA: TGTGCCAGCAGCCCTGGACTGAAGTCCTCCATAAACAATGAGCAGTTCTTC.

This clone showed up just a few times. CDR3 residues: CASSQITGGGPEQYF. DNA for the CDR3: TGTGCCAGCAGCCAAATTACAGGGGGCGGGCCCGAGCAGTACTTC. This chain joins TRBV14 and TRBJ2-5; 9 positions agree with TRBD1. The DNA matches TRBJ2-7 better at its end, which makes the J call doubtful. The CDR3 extends over 15 amino acids. Germline V gene data show CDR1 as SGHDN and CDR2 as FVKESK.

This clone occurred a few times. V is TRBV25-1 and J is TRBJ2-5, with 8 bases fitting TRBD2. CDR1 and CDR2 (germline): MGHDK, SYGVNS. With 2 bases clipped from V and 4 bases from J, the junction kept 6 bases outside the gene matches. This CDR3 is 15 amino acids long. CDR3 in DNA: TGTGCCAGCAGTGAAAGGTTAGCGGGGAGAGAGACCCAGTACTTC. This encodes CASSERLAGRETQYF.

J is TRBJ1-6 and V is TRBV27, with D uncertain. Trimming stripped 8 bases from V and 9 bases from J, with 14 bases between. The CDR3 length is 13 residues. CDR1 is MNHEY, CDR2 SMNVEV, per germline (reference sequence). The CDR3 coding sequence is TGTGCCAGCTCCTTCTCGGGGAGTTCACCCCTCCACTTT. Its translation: CASSFSGSSPLHF.

The CDR3 region has the DNA TGTGCCAGCAGTCGAATCTCTGGAAACACCATATATTTT. This codes for CASSRISGNTIYF. The gene calls are TRBV25-1 and TRBJ1-3; D is unclear. The ends were cut back, 5 bases at V and 0 bases at J, with 5 bases in the middle. Germline V gene lookup returns CDR1 MGHDK and CDR2 SYGVNS. The CDR3 is 13 residues long.

V gene TRBV7-8 combines with J gene TRBJ1-1; D is uncertain. The CDR3 spans 16 residues. Trimming shortened V by 4 bases and J by 0 bases, and 15 bases separated the two germline ends. CDR1 and CDR2 (germline): SGHVS, FQNEAQ. This CDR3 is CASSSLRTDMNTEAFF. CDR3 DNA: TGTGCCAGCAGCTCACTGAGGACGGATATGAACACTGAAGCTTTCTTT.

This clone was counted only a few times. The chain couples TRBV29-1 to TRBJ1-1, with D possibly TRBD1 on 6 matching bases. CDR1 is SQVTM, CDR2 ANQGSEA, per germline. CDR3 length: 15 residues. With 1 base removed from V and 1 base from J, the gap between germline ends came to 13 bases. The CDR3 DNA reads TGCAGCGTTGAAGTACCAGGACAGACGAACACTGAAGCTTTCTTT. This codes for CSVEVPGQTNTEAFF. The full variable domain, its missing parts supplied by reference TRBV29-1 and TRBJ1-1, is SAVISQKPSRDICQRGTSLTIQCQVDSQVTMMFWYRQQPGQSLTLIATANQGSEATYESGFVIDKFPISRPNLTFSTLTVSNMSPEDSSIYLCSVEVPGQTNTEAFFGQGTRLTVV.